These T cell receptor beta chains were read from a single sample in a study of blood T cell repertoires in COVID-19. Clones were read by immunoSEQ multiplex PCR, and TCRdb kept only the in-frame ones, dropping some. Of over 25,000 clones in the sample, about 80% were seen once. Input material: peripheral blood. These receptors all come from an elderly woman with acute or convalescent COVID-19. Both conserved end residues are part of each CDR3. The D gene is left open where the match is weak. Not all rows give a size; the values are once, few, many and, for expanded clones, a class.

clone_size,j_call,d_call,v_call,cdr3_aa,cdr3_nt
NA,TRBJ1-1,NA,TRBV6-5,CASSPMRGGDTEAFF,TGTGCCAGCAGTCCCATGCGGGGGGGGGACACTGAAGCTTTCTTT
NA,TRBJ2-2,NA,TRBV9,CASTRLANTGELFF,TGTGCCAGCACAAGACTCGCGAACACCGGGGAGCTGTTTTTT
NA,TRBJ1-2,NA,TRBV9,CASSVMEGYGYTF,TGTGCCAGCAGCGTAATGGAGGGGTATGGCTACACCTTC
NA,TRBJ2-5,NA,TRBV24-1,CATSDSRGTGETQYF,TGTGCCACCAGTGATTCGAGAGGGACTGGGGAGACCCAGTACTTC
NA,TRBJ1-4,NA,TRBV13,CASSSRTVTNEKLFF,TGTGCCAGCAGCTCCCGGACAGTAACTAATGAAAAACTGTTTTTT
once,TRBJ2-4,TRBD2,TRBV7-8,CASSPGLAGNVQYF,TGTGCCAGCAGCCCCGGACTAGCGGGGAACGTTCAGTACTTC
NA,TRBJ2-7,TRBD1,TRBV28,CASSPGQGVDEQYF,TGTGCCAGCAGCCCGGGACAGGGGGTCGACGAGCAGTACTTC
NA,TRBJ1-5,TRBD1,TRBV6-5,CASTWTGNQPQHF,TGTGCCAGCACCTGGACAGGGAATCAGCCCCAGCATTTT
once,TRBJ1-1,NA,TRBV5-1,CASSWNQGMNTEAFF,TGCGCCAGCAGCTGGAATCAGGGGATGAACACTGAAGCTTTCTTT
once,TRBJ2-6,NA,TRBV28,CASHKGVGANVLTF,TGTGCCAGCCATAAGGGGGTCGGGGCCAACGTCCTGACTTTC
NA,TRBJ2-3,NA,TRBV7-9,CASSPRGPDTQYF,TGTGCCAGCAGCCCCAGGGGCCCAGATACGCAGTATTTT
NA,TRBJ1-4,TRBD1,TRBV2,CASSGQGVEKLFF,TGTGCCAGCAGTGGACAGGGCGTTGAAAAACTGTTTTTT
few,TRBJ1-5,TRBD1,TRBV18,CASSPTKGQGFQPQHF,TGTGCCAGCTCACCGACGAAGGGACAGGGCTTTCAGCCCCAGCATTTT
once,TRBJ1-1,NA,TRBV28,CASSPGSYTEAFF,TGTGCCAGTTCTCCCGGGTCCTACACTGAAGCTTTCTTT
NA,TRBJ2-4,NA,TRBV28,CASTSPGDKNIQYF,TGTGCCAGCACATCCCCAGGGGACAAAAACATTCAGTACTTC
NA,TRBJ1-3,NA,TRBV10-2,CASSESRPAGGNTIYF,TGCGCCAGCAGTGAGTCGAGGCCGGCTGGGGGAAACACCATATATTTT
NA,TRBJ2-3,TRBD1,TRBV5-1,CASSPEAQGAYADTQYF,TGCGCCAGCAGCCCCGAGGCCCAGGGGGCTTACGCAGATACGCAGTATTTT
NA,TRBJ2-2,TRBD2,TRBV7-2,CASSLFSSGRSVTTGELFF,TGTGCCAGCAGCTTATTCTCTAGCGGGAGGTCCGTTACAACCGGGGAGCTGTTTTTT
NA,TRBJ2-5,TRBD2,TRBV3-1/TRBV3-2,CASSQATSEETQYF,TGTGCCAGCAGCCAAGCGACTAGCGAAGAGACCCAGTACTTC
NA,TRBJ1-2,TRBD1,TRBV6-5,CASSLRGRADYGYTF,TGTGCCAGCTCTCTCAGGGGGCGAGCGGACTATGGCTACACCTTC
NA,TRBJ1-2,NA,TRBV9,CASSVGRANYGYTF,TGTGCCAGCAGCGTAGGGAGGGCTAACTATGGCTACACCTTC
NA,TRBJ1-6,NA,TRBV6-1,CASSEQFDGSSYNSPLHF,TGTGCCAGCAGTGAACAATTCGACGGGAGCTCCTATAATTCACCCCTCCACTTT
NA,TRBJ1-4,TRBD1,TRBV5-4,CASSWTGGEKLFF,TGTGCCAGCAGCTGGACAGGAGGGGAAAAACTGTTTTTT
few,TRBJ2-7,NA,TRBV6-6,CASSYRGSSYEQYF,TGTGCCAGCAGTTATCGGGGGAGCTCCTACGAGCAGTACTTC
NA,TRBJ1-1,NA,TRBV5-8,CASSLGAGPRQAFF,TGTGCCAGCAGCCTGGGGGCAGGCCCCAGGCAAGCTTTCTTT
few,TRBJ2-2,TRBD1,TRBV24-1,CATGATGITGELFF,TGTGCCACCGGCGCGACAGGGATCACCGGGGAGCTGTTTTTT
NA,TRBJ1-5,TRBD1,TRBV24-1,CATSDPGQPYQPQHF,TGTGCCACCAGTGACCCGGGACAGCCCTATCAGCCCCAGCATTTT